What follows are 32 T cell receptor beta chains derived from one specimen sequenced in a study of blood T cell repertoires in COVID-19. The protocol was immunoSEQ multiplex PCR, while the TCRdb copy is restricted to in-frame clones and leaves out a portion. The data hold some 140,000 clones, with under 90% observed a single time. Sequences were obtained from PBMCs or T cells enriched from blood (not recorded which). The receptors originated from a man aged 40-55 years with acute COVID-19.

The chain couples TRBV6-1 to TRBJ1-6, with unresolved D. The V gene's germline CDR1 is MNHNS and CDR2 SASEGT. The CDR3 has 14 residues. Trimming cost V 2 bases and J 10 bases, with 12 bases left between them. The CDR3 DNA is TGTGCCAGCAGTGAACGGGGTACCCAATCACCCCTCCACTTT. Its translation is CASSERGTQSPLHF.

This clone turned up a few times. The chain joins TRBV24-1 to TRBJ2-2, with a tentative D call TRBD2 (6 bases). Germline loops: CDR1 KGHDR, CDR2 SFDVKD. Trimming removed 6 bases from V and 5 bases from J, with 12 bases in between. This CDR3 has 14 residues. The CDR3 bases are TGTGCCACCAGTACCGGGACTTCTACCGGGGAGCTGTTTTTT. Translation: CATSTGTSTGELFF.

The CDR3 is CASSYQGHLNTEAFF. CDR3 sequence (DNA): TGTGCCAGCAGTTACCAAGGACACCTGAACACTGAAGCTTTCTTT. This sequence joins TRBV6-2 or TRBV6-3 and TRBJ1-1; D is perhaps TRBD1 (5 bases). The germline CDR1 and CDR2 sequences are MNHEY and SVGEGT. The germline V and J ends were trimmed by 2 bases and 0 bases, with 10 bases remaining between them. The length of the CDR3 is 15 residues.

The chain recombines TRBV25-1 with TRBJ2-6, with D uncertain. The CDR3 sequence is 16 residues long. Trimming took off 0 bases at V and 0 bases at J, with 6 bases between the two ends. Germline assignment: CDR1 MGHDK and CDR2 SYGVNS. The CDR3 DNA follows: TGTGCCAGCAGTGAATATGAGTTCTCTGGGGCCAACGTCCTGACTTTC. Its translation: CASSEYEFSGANVLTF. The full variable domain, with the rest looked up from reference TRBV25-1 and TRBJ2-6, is EADIYQTPRYLVIGTGKKITLECSQTMGHDKMYWYQQDPGMELHLIHYSYGVNSTEKGDLSSESTVSRIRTEHFPLTLESARPSHTSQYLCASSEYEFSGANVLTFGAGSRLTVL.

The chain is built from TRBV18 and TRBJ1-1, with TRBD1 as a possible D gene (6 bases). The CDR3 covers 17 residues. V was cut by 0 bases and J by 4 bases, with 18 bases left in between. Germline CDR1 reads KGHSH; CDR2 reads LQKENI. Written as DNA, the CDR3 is TGTGCCAGCTCACCACCGGGCACCACAGGGATAGGCACTGAAGCTTTCTTT. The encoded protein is CASSPPGTTGIGTEAFF.

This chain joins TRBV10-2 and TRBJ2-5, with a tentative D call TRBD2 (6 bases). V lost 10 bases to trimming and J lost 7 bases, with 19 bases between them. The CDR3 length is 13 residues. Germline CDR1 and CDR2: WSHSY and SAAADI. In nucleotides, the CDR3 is TGCGCCACCGCTAAGGCGGGACCGGGGACCCAGTACTTC. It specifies CATAKAGPGTQYF.

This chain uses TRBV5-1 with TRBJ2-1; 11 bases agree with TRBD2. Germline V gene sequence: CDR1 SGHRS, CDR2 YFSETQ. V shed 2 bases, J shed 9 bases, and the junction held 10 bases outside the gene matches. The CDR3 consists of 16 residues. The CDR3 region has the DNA TGCGCCAGCAGCTTTGATAGCGGGAGGGCCAAGGTTGAGCAGTTCTTC. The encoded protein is CASSFDSGRAKVEQFF.

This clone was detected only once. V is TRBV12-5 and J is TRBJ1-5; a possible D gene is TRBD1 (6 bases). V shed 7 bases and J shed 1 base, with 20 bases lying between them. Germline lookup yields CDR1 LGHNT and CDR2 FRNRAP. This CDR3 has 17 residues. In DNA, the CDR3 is TGTGCTAGTGTCTCGGAAGGACAGCTGCCGAGCAATCAGCCCCAGCATTTT. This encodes CASVSEGQLPSNQPQHF.

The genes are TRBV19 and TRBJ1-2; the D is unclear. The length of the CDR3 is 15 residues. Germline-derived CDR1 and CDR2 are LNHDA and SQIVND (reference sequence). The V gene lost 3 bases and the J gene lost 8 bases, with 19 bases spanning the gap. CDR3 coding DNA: TGTGCCAGTAGTATCATACAAGACTACGTGTCAGGCTACACCTTC. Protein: CASSIIQDYVSGYTF.

CDR3 in amino acids: CASSEPDRVGYGYTF. CDR3 in DNA: TGTGCCAGTAGCGAACCCGACAGGGTCGGTTATGGCTACACCTTC. The chain employs TRBV19 and TRBJ1-2; 7 bases are shared with TRBD1. The CDR3 runs 15 residues. Looked up from germline, CDR1 is LNHDA and CDR2 is SQIVND (reference sequence). Trimming removed 6 bases from V and 5 bases from J; junction bases left unmatched: 12.

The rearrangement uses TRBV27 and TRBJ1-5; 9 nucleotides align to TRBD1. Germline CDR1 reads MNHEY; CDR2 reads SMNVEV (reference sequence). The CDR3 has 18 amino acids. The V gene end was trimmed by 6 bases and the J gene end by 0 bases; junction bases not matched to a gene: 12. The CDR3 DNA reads TGTGCCAGCAGCCAGTGGACAGGGGACCCTTATAGCAATCAGCCCCAGCATTTT. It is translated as CASSQWTGDPYSNQPQHF.

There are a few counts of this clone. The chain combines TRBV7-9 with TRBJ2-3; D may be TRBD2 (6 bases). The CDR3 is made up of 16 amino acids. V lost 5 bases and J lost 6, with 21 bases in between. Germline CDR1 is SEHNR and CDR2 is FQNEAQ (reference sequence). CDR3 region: CASSGSDTSFSDTQYF. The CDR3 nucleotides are TGTGCCAGCAGCGGTAGTGATACTAGCTTCTCGGATACGCAGTATTTT.

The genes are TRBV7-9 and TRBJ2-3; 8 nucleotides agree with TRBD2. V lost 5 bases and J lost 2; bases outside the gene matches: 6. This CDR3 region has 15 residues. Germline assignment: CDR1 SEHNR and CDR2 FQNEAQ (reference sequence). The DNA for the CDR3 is TGTGCCAGCAGCGTGTTTAGCGGGATCACAGATACGCAGTATTTT. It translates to CASSVFSGITDTQYF.

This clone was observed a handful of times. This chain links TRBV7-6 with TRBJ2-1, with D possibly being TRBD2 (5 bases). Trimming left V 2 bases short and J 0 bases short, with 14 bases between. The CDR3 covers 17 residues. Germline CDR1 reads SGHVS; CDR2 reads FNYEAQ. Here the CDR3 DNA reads TGTGCCAGCAGCTTAATCCCTAGCCAGAGCTCCTACAATGAGCAGTTCTTC. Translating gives CASSLIPSQSSYNEQFF.

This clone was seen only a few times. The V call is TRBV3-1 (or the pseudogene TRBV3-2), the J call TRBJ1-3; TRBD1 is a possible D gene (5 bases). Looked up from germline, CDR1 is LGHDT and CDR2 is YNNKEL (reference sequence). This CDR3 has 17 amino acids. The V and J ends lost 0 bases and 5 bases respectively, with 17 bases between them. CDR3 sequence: CASSQDFLAQGRNTIYF. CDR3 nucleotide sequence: TGTGCCAGCAGCCAAGATTTCCTCGCGCAGGGCCGAAACACCATATATTTT.

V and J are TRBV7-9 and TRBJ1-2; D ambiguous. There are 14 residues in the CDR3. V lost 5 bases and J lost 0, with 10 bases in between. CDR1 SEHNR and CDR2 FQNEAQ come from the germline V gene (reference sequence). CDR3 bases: TGTGCCAGCAGCCCTCGGGGAGCTAACTATGGCTACACCTTC. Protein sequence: CASSPRGANYGYTF.

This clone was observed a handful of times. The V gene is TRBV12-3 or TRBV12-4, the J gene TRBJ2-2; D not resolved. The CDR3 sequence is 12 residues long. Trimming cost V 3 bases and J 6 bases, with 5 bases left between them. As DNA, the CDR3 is TGTGCCAGCAGTTTTGAGCCCGGGGAGCTGTTTTTT. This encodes CASSFEPGELFF.

Here the CDR3 reads CASRPTGQTAYGYTF. The CDR3 nucleotides are TGTGCCAGCAGACCGACTGGACAAACAGCCTATGGCTACACCTTC. This sequence joins TRBV5-6 and TRBJ1-2, with D perhaps matching TRBD1 (5 bases). CDR3 size: 15 residues. CDR1 SGHDT and CDR2 YYEEEE come from the germline V gene. V was trimmed by 5 bases and J by 4 bases, leaving 18 bases between them.

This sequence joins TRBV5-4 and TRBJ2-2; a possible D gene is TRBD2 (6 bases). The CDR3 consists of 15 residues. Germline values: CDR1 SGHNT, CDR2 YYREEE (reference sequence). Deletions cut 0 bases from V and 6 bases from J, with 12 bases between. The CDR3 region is CASSLDPGVAGELFF. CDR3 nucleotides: TGTGCCAGCAGCTTGGATCCGGGGGTCGCCGGGGAGCTGTTTTTT.

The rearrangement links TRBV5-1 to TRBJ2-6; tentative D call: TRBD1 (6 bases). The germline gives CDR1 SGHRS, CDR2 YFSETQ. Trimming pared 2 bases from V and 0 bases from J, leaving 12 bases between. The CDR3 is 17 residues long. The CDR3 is CASSFQGWDSGANVLTF. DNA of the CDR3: TGCGCCAGCAGCTTTCAGGGGTGGGACTCTGGGGCCAACGTCCTGACTTTC. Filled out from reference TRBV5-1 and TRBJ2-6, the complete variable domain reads KAGVTQTPRYLIKTRGQQVTLSCSPISGHRSVSWYQQTPGQGLQFLFEYFSETQRNKGNFPGRFSGRQFSNSRSEMNVSTLELGDSALYLCASSFQGWDSGANVLTFGAGSRLTVL.

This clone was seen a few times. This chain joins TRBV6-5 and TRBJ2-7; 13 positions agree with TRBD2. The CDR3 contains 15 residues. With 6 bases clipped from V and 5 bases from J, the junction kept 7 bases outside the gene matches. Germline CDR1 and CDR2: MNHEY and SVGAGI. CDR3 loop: CASRSPGTSGNEQYF. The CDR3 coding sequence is TGTGCCAGCAGATCGCCCGGGACTAGCGGGAACGAGCAGTACTTC.

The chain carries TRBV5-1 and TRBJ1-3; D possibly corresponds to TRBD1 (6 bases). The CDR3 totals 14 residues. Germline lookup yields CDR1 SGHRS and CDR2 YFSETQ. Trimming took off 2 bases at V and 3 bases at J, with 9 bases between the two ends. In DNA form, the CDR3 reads TGCGCCAGCAGCTTACAGGGTTTTGGAAACACCATATATTTT. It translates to CASSLQGFGNTIYF.

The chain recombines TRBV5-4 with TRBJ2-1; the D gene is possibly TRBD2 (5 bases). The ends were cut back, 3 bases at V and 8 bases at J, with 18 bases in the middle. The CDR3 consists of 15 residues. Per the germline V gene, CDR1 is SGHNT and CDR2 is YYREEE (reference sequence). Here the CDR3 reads CASSSRAYGVDEQFF. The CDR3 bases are TGTGCCAGCAGCTCGAGAGCCTACGGGGTAGATGAGCAGTTCTTC. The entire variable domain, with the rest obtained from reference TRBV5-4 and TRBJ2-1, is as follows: ETGVTQSPTHLIKTRGQQVTLRCSSQSGHNTVSWYQQALGQGPQFIFQYYREEENGRGNFPPRFSGLQFPNYSSELNVNALELDDSALYLCASSSRAYGVDEQFFGPGTRLTVL.

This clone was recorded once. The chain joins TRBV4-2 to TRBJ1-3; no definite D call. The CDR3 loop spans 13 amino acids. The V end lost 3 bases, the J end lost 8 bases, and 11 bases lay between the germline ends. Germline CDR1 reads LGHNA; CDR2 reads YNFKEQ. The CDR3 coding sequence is TGTGCCAGCAGCCAGGGCTCCGGTGACACCATATATTTT. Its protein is CASSQGSGDTIYF.

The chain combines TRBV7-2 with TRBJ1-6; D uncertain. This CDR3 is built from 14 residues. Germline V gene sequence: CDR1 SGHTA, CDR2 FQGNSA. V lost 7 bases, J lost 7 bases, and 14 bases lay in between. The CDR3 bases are TGTGCCAGCATCCTCAGGACGGGAAATTCACCCCTCCACTTT. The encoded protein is CASILRTGNSPLHF.

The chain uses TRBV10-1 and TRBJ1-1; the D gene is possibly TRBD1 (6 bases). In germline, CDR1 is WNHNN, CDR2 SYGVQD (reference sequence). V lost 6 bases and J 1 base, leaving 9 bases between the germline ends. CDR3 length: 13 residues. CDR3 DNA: TGCGCCAGCAGCTCACAGGGGAACACTGAAGCTTTCTTT. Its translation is CASSSQGNTEAFF.

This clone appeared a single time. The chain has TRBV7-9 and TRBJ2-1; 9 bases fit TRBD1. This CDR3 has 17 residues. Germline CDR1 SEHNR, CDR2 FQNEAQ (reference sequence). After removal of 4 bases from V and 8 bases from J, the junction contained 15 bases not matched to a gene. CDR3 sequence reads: CASSSLWTGVVRDEQFF. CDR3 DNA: TGTGCCAGCAGCTCACTCTGGACAGGGGTGGTGAGGGATGAGCAGTTCTTC.

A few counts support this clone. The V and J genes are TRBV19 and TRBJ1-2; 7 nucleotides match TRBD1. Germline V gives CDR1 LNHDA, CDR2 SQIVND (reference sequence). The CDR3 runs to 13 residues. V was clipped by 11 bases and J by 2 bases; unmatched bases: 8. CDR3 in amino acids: CAARETGNYGYTF. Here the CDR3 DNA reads TGTGCCGCCCGGGAGACAGGGAACTATGGCTACACCTTC. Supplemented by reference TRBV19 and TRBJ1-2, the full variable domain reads DGGITQSPKYLFRKEGQNVTLSCEQNLNHDAMYWYRQDPGQGLRLIYYSQIVNDFQKGDIAEGYSVSREKKESFPLTVTSAQKNPTAFYLCAARETGNYGYTFGSGTRLTVV.

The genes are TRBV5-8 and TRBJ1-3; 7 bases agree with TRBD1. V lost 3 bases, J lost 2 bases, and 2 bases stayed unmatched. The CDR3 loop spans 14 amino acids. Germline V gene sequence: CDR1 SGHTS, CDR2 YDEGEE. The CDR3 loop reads CASSSGGTGNTIYF. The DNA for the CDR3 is TGTGCCAGCAGCTCAGGGGGAACTGGAAACACCATATATTTT. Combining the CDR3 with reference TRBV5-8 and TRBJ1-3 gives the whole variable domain EAGVTQSPTHLIKTRGQQATLRCSPISGHTSVYWYQQALGLGLQFLLWYDEGEERNRGNFPPRFSGRQFPNYSSELNVNALELEDSALYLCASSSGGTGNTIYFGEGSWLTVV.

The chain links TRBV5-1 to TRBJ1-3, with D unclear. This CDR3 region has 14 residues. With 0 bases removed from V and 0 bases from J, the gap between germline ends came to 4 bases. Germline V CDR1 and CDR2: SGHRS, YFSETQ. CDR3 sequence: CASSLDSSGNTIYF. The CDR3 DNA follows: TGCGCCAGCAGCTTGGACAGCTCTGGAAACACCATATATTTT.

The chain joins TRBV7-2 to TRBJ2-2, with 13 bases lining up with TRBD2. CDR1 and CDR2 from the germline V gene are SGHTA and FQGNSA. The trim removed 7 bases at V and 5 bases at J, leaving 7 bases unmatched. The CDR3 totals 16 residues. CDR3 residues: CASTSLAGGQTGELFF. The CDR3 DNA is TGTGCCAGCACCTCACTAGCGGGGGGGCAAACCGGGGAGCTGTTTTTT.

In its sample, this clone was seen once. The CDR3 DNA reads TGTGCCAGCAGGGGAGGGCTAGCGGGAGCCTCTAGCACAGATACGCAGTATTTT. Protein product: CASRGGLAGASSTDTQYF. The V and J genes are TRBV2 and TRBJ2-3; 10 nucleotides match TRBD2. This CDR3 is 18 amino acids long. Germline V gene lookup returns CDR1 SNHLY and CDR2 FYNNEI. J gave up 0 bases and V 6 bases, and 12 bases lay outside the gene matches.